This entry is about one T cell receptor beta chain. Its antigen remains unknown. This sample is part of a study of long-term antiretroviral therapy in people with HIV. Across the whole study: The earliest samples came from an era when ART typically awaited falling CD4 counts. Study results and limitations: Across all time points, the repertoire was dominated by clones that expanded before ART. Controls showed broader CDR3 length ranges than did the HIV repertoires. Once patients were on ART, diversity went higher but still fell short of transplant donor controls.

Researchers ran immunoSEQ v3.0 at survey level. Produced via immunoSEQ multiplex PCR; TCRdb's table is partial and in-frame only. The sample includes 20,000 to 30,000 clones, more than 75% seen only once; the top ten take almost 9%. From germline, CDR1 is MNHNY and CDR2 SVGAGI (reference sequence). Trimming took off 6 bases at V and 3 bases at J, with 14 bases between the two ends. This CDR3 is 14 amino acids long. This receptor was identified in a man aged 40-49 years with HIV. Sequencing used unsorted PBMCs, obtained less than 5 years after starting antiretroviral therapy. The chain employs TRBV6-6 and TRBJ1-1; possible D gene TRBD1, 6 bases. CDR3: CASRAGASDTEAFF. CDR3 nucleotides: TGTGCCAGCAGAGCGGGGGCGTCGGACACTGAAGCTTTCTTT.